These 12 T cell receptor beta chains were all obtained from the same sample, sequenced in a study of cytomegalovirus exposure and HLA in healthy donors. Data came from immunoSEQ multiplex PCR; TCRdb stores just in-frame clones and leaves some out. The table lists more than 250,000 clones, approximately 90% of them singletons. The sequenced material came from PBMCs. The receptors come from a woman in her 30s in good health and CMV-seropositive.

The chain is built from TRBV5-1 and TRBJ1-4; the match to TRBD1 covers 9 bases. Germline CDR1 and CDR2: SGHRS and YFSETQ. The CDR3 contains 15 residues. J gave up 8 bases and V 5 bases, and 10 bases lay outside the gene matches. CDR3: CASRPDRGAREKLFF. In nucleotides, the CDR3 is TGCGCCAGCAGACCAGACAGGGGGGCTCGGGAAAAACTGTTTTTT. Full variable domain (missing parts from reference TRBV5-1 and TRBJ1-4): KAGVTQTPRYLIKTRGQQVTLSCSPISGHRSVSWYQQTPGQGLQFLFEYFSETQRNKGNFPGRFSGRQFSNSRSEMNVSTLELGDSALYLCASRPDRGAREKLFFGSGTQLSVL.

The chain joins TRBV19 to TRBJ2-7, with D possibly TRBD2 on 7 matching bases. Deletions cut 5 bases from V and 3 bases from J, with 17 bases between. CDR1 and CDR2 (germline): LNHDA, SQIVND (reference sequence). This CDR3 is built from 15 residues. CDR3 residues: CASSAGDILLYEQYF. As DNA, the CDR3 is TGTGCCAGTAGTGCGGGGGACATTCTCCTCTACGAGCAGTACTTC.

The chain uses TRBV11-2 and TRBJ1-1, with 7 nucleotides matching TRBD1. CDR3 length: 15 amino acids. The V gene's germline CDR1 is SGHAT and CDR2 FQNNGV. The trim removed 4 bases at V and 1 base at J, leaving 6 bases unmatched. In nucleotides, the CDR3 is TGTGCCAGCAGCTCCCGGACAGGACCGAACACTGAAGCTTTCTTT. This encodes CASSSRTGPNTEAFF.

The CDR3: CASRSFQGSDTQYF. CDR3 DNA sequence: TGTGCCAGCAGATCTTTTCAGGGTTCGGATACGCAGTATTTT. The chain combines TRBV27 with TRBJ2-3, with D possibly TRBD1 on 5 matching bases. V was cut by 6 bases and J by 6 bases, with 16 bases left in between. The germline gives CDR1 MNHEY, CDR2 SMNVEV (reference sequence). The CDR3 spans 14 residues.

CDR3: CASSLYGGSYGYTF. CDR3 in DNA: TGTGCCAGCAGTTTATATGGGGGATCCTATGGCTACACCTTC. The chain recombines TRBV27 with TRBJ1-2; a possible D gene is TRBD1 (5 bases). The CDR3 is 14 residues long. V lost 1 base to trimming and J lost 4 bases, with 10 bases between them. In germline, CDR1 is MNHEY, CDR2 SMNVEV (reference sequence).

The chain recombines TRBV6-6 with TRBJ2-3; 9 bases match TRBD1. CDR1 is MNHNY and CDR2 is SVGAGI in the germline V gene (reference sequence). The J segment lost 13 bases and the V segment lost 2 bases, leaving 4 bases of the junction unmatched. The CDR3 length is 12 residues. This CDR3 is CASSYEQGAKYF. The CDR3 region has the DNA TGTGCCAGCAGTTACGAACAGGGGGCTAAGTATTTT.

The V gene is TRBV19, the J gene TRBJ2-7; the match to TRBD2 covers 8 bases. The CDR3 runs 14 residues. V trimming: 5 bases; J trimming: 7 bases; junction bases outside the gene matches: 10. Germline CDR1 and CDR2: LNHDA and SQIVND (reference sequence). CDR3 DNA sequence: TGTGCCAGTAGTCTTCCGGGAGGGCCGCGGGAGCAGTACTTC. As protein: CASSLPGGPREQYF.

The chain carries TRBV7-6 and TRBJ2-1; D unclear. This CDR3 comprises 14 residues. V gave up 1 base and J gave up 8 bases, with 12 bases separating them. Germline CDR1 and CDR2: SGHVS and FNYEAQ. The CDR3 nucleotides read TGTGCCAGCAGCTTAGAAGGCCGCCCCGATGAGCAGTTCTTC. Its translation: CASSLEGRPDEQFF.

The J gene is TRBJ2-5, the V gene TRBV5-1; a possible D gene is TRBD2 (5 bases). This CDR3 has 15 residues. V lost 0 bases and J 5 bases, leaving 14 bases between the germline ends. The germline gives CDR1 SGHRS, CDR2 YFSETQ. CDR3 loop: CASSLAGPGEETQYF. The CDR3 DNA follows: TGCGCCAGCAGCTTGGCCGGGCCCGGGGAGGAGACCCAGTACTTC.

V and J are TRBV30 and TRBJ1-2, with D possibly matching TRBD1 (5 bases). CDR1 and CDR2 (germline): GTSNPN, SVGIG (reference sequence). Deletions cut 0 bases from V and 4 bases from J, with 12 bases between. The CDR3 length is 14 residues. The CDR3 loop reads CAWSVRGWSYGYTF. The CDR3 nucleotides read TGTGCCTGGAGTGTACGGGGCTGGAGCTATGGCTACACCTTC. The full variable domain, completed using reference TRBV30 and TRBJ1-2, is SQTIHQWPATLVQPVGSPLSLECTVEGTSNPNLYWYRQAAGRGLQLLFYSVGIGQISSEVPQNLSASRPQDRQFILSSKKLLLSDSGFYLCAWSVRGWSYGYTFGSGTRLTVV.

The chain recombines TRBV28 with TRBJ2-7; 7 nucleotides agree with TRBD1. The CDR3 sequence is 14 residues long. Germline V lookup: CDR1 MDHEN, CDR2 SYDVKM. V lost 6 bases to trimming and J lost 4 bases; unmatched junction nucleotides: 9. The CDR3 bases are TGTGCCAGCAGCTCCCGGGACAGTTCGTACGAGCAGTACTTC. Translation gives CASSSRDSSYEQYF.

J is TRBJ2-7 and V is TRBV6-6; perhaps TRBD1 as D (5 bases). This CDR3 comprises 11 residues. Looked up from germline, CDR1 is MNHNY and CDR2 is SVGAGI (reference sequence). The ends were cut back, 6 bases at V and 10 bases at J, with 13 bases in the middle. CDR3 DNA: TGTGCCAGCAGCCCAGGGTTCCCCCAGTACTTC. Translation: CASSPGFPQYF.